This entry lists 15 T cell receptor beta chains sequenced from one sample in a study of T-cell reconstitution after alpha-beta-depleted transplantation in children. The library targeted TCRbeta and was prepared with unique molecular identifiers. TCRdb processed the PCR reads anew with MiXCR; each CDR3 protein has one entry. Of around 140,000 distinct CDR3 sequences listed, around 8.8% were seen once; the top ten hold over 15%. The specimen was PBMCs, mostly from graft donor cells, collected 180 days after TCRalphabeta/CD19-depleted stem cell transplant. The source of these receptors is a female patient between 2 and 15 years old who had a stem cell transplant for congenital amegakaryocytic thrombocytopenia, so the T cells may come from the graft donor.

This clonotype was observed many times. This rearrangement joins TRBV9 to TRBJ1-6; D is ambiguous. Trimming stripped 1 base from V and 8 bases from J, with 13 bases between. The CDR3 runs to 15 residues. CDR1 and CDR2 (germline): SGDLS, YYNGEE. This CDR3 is CASSVNPAADSPLHF. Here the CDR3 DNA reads TGTGCCAGCAGCGTAAATCCCGCGGCGGATTCACCCCTCCACTTT.

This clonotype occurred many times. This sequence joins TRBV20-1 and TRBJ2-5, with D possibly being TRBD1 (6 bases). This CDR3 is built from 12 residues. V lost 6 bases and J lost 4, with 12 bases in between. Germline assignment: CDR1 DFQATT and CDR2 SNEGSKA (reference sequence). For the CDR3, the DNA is TGCAGTGCCAGAACAGGGCCAGAGACCCAGTACTTC. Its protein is CSARTGPETQYF.

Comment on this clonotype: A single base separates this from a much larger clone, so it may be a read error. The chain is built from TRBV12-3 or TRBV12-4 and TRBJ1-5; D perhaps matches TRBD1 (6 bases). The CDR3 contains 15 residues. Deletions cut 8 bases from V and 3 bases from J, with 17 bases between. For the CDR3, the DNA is TGTGCCAGCCGTTACAAACAGGGCAACAATCAGCCCCAGCATTTT. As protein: CASRYKQGNNQPQHF.

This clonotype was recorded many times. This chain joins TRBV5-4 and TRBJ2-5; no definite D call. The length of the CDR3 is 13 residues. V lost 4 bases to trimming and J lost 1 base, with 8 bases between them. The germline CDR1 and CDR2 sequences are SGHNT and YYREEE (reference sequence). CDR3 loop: CASSPRVQETQYF. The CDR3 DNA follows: TGTGCCAGCAGCCCAAGGGTCCAAGAGACCCAGTACTTC.

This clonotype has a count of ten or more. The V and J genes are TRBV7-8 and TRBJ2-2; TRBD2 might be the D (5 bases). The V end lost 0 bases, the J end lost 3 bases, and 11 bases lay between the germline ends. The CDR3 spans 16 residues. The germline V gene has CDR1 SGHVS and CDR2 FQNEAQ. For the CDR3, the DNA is TGTGCCAGCAGCTTAGCCCCTAGCCTGTACACCGGGGAGCTGTTTTTT. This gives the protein CASSLAPSLYTGELFF.

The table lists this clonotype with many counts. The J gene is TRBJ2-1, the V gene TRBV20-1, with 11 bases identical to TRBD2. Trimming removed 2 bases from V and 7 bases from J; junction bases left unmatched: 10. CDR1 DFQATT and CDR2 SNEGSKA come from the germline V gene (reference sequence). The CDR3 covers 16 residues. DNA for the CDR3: TGCAGTGCTAGATCCCCGGGACTAGCGGTAGAGAATGAGCAGTTCTTC. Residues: CSARSPGLAVENEQFF.

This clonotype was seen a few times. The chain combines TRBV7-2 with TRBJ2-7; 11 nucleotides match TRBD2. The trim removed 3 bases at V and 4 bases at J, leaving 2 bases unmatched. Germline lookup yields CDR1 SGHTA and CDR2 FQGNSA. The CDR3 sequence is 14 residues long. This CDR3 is CASSFSSGRYEQYF. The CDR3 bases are TGTGCCAGCAGCTTTTCTAGCGGGAGGTACGAGCAGTACTTC.

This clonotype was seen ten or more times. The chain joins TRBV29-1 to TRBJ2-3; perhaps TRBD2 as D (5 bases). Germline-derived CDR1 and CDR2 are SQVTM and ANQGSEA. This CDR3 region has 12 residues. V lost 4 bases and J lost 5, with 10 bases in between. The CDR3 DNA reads TGCAGCGTTGCATCCAGCGGAGATACGCAGTATTTT. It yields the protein CSVASSGDTQYF.

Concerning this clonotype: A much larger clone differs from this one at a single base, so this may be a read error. The CDR3 nucleotides read TGTGCCAGCAGACAGACTAGCTCCTATAATTCACCCATCCACTTT. Encoded protein: CASRQTSSYNSPIHF. This chain uses TRBV12-3 or TRBV12-4 with TRBJ1-6; D not resolved. This CDR3 spans 15 amino acids.

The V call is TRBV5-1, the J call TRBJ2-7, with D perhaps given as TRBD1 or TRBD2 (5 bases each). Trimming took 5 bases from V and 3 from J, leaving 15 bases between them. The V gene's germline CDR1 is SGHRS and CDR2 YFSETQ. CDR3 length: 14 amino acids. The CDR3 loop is CASSMGRLLYEQYF. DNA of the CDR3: TGCGCCAGCAGTATGGGACGGCTTCTCTACGAGCAGTACTTC.

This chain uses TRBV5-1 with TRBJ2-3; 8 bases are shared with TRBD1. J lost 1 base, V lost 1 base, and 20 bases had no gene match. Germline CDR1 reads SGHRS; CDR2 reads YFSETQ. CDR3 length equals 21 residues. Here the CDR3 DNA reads TGCGCCAGCAGCTTGAATGCTCTCGGACAGGGAACTATGCCTCGCACAGATACGCAGTATTTT. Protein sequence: CASSLNALGQGTMPRTDTQYF.

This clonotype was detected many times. CDR3 region: CSARDPLAGVGREQFF. In DNA form, the CDR3 reads TGCAGTGCTAGAGATCCCCTAGCGGGAGTCGGTCGTGAGCAGTTCTTC. This chain links TRBV20-1 with TRBJ2-1, with 10 bases matching TRBD2. Germline-derived CDR1 and CDR2 are DFQATT and SNEGSKA (reference sequence). The V gene end was trimmed by 0 bases and the J gene end by 9 bases; junction bases not matched to a gene: 11. The CDR3 spans 16 residues.

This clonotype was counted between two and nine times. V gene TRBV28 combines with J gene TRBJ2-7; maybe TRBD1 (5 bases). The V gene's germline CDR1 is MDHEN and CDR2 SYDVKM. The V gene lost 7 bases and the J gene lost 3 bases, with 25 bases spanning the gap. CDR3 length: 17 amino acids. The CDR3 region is CASKPPLASTDIYEQYF. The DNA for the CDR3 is TGTGCCAGCAAGCCCCCGCTGGCCTCGACAGACATCTACGAGCAGTACTTC.

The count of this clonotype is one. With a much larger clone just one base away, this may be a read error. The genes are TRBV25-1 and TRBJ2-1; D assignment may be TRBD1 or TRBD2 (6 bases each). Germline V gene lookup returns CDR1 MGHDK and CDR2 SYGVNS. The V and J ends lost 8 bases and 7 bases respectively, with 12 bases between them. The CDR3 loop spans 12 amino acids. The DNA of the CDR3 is TGTGCCAGCGCTGGGGGGCGGAATGAGCAGTTCTTC. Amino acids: CASAGGRNEQFF.

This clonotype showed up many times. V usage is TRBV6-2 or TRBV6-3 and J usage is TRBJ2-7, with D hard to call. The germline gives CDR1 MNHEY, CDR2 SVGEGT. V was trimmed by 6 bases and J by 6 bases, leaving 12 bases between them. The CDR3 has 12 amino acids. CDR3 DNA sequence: TGTGCCAGCAGCCGTACCTTTTCCGAGCAGTACTTC. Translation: CASSRTFSEQYF.